The rows below give T cell receptor beta chains drawn from one sample of a study of CD8 T cells in ankylosing spondylitis. TCRdb reprocessed the 5' RACE reads via MiXCR and lists one record per CDR3 protein. This sample has some 800,000 distinct CDR3 sequences, with roughly 10% found just once. Sequences were obtained from blood, either unsorted or a sorted T cell fraction (not recorded which). The receptors originated from a male donor with ankylosing spondylitis. CDR3s include the opening cysteine and the closing phenylalanine or tryptophan. A D gene is named only where the DNA matches it firmly. The size field is filled for only some rows; it gives once, few, many or a size class.

abundance	v_gene	j_gene	d_gene	CDR3nt	CDR3aa
many	TRBV6-1	TRBJ1-1	-	TGTGCCAGCATCGACTCGGGGAACACTGAAGCTTTCTTT	CASIDSGNTEAFF
-	TRBV6-5	TRBJ2-3	-	TGTGCCAGCAGTTACTCGACGTCAAACGGAGGCACAGATACGCAGTATTTT	CASSYSTSNGGTDTQYF
few	TRBV7-2	TRBJ1-1	-	TGTGCCACCAGACTGCAGAACACTGAAGCTTTCTTT	CATRLQNTEAFF
-	TRBV11-2	TRBJ2-7	-	TGTGCCAGCTATGCGGGTGGCGAGCAGTACTTC	CASYAGGEQYF
-	TRBV10-3	TRBJ2-7	-	TGTGCCATCAGTGAAGGAACGTTCCCCGCGTACGAGCAGTACTTC	CAISEGTFPAYEQYF
few	TRBV9	TRBJ2-5	TRBD1	TGTGCCAGCAGCAAGACCGACAGGGGGCTAGAGACCCAGTACTTC	CASSKTDRGLETQYF
-	TRBV3-1	TRBJ2-5	TRBD2	TGTGCCAGCAGCCACCATAGCGGGAGGGGAGAGACCCAGTACTTC	CASSHHSGRGETQYF
-	TRBV7-2	TRBJ2-4	-	TGTGCCAGCAGCCTGCGGGACGGTAGAAACATTCAGTACTTC	CASSLRDGRNIQYF
few	TRBV28	TRBJ1-2	TRBD1	TGTGCCAGCAGTTTCCACAGGGGGCTACGAGGCTACACCTTC	CASSFHRGLRGYTF
few	TRBV7-2	TRBJ1-2	TRBD1	TGTGCCAGCAGCTTAGTAGAACAGGGGGGGGATGGCTACACCTTC	CASSLVEQGGDGYTF
few	TRBV18	TRBJ2-7	TRBD1	TGTGCCAGCTCACCGGGAACAGGGGCAACTTCCGAGCAGTACTTC	CASSPGTGATSEQYF
-	TRBV6-2/TRBV6-3	TRBJ2-1	TRBD1	TGTGCCAGCGGGCAGGGGGTCGACAATGAGCAGTTCTTC	CASGQGVDNEQFF
-	TRBV12-3/TRBV12-4	TRBJ2-1	-	TGTGCCAGCAGTTTCCTAAACAGCTCCTACAATGAGCAGTTCTTC	CASSFLNSSYNEQFF
many	TRBV29-1	TRBJ1-3	-	TGCAGCGTTGCTCCAAGTACTGGAAACACCATATATTTT	CSVAPSTGNTIYF
few	TRBV20-1	TRBJ2-1	-	TGCAGTGCTAGTTCCGGGACAAAATACAATGAGCAGTTCTTC	CSASSGTKYNEQFF
many	TRBV4-3	TRBJ1-4	TRBD1	TGCGCCAGCAGCCTGACGGGACAGCAAGATGAAAAACTGTTTTTT	CASSLTGQQDEKLFF
many	TRBV20-1	TRBJ2-3	-	TGCAGTGCTAGAGATCCGTGGCAGGGCAGCACAGATACGCAGTATTTT	CSARDPWQGSTDTQYF
-	TRBV20-1	TRBJ2-5	-	TGCAGTTTGGGCTGGAACCGGGACGACCAAGAGACCCAGTACTTC	CSLGWNRDDQETQYF
few	TRBV20-1	TRBJ1-1	-	TGCAGTGCTAAAAGAGTAGGTACTGAAGCTTTCTTT	CSAKRVGTEAFF
many	TRBV4-3	TRBJ1-1	TRBD1	TGCGCCAGCAGCCCTCGACAGGGTTTTGAAGCTTTCTTT	CASSPRQGFEAFF
-	TRBV7-2	TRBJ1-5	-	TGTGCCAGCAGCTTAGTCCCTAGTGGGTATCAGCCCCAGCATTTT	CASSLVPSGYQPQHF
few	TRBV27	TRBJ2-7	-	TGTGCCCGTTTTGCGAGAAACCGCCTCGAGCAGTACTTC	CARFARNRLEQYF
few	TRBV20-1	TRBJ2-1	TRBD2	TGCAGTACTAGGACGGTAGCGGGAGGGAGAGGACACAATGAGCAGTTCTTC	CSTRTVAGGRGHNEQFF
-	TRBV20-1	TRBJ2-1	-	TGCAGACCCAATACCGGGACGAGTGGGTTCTTC	CRPNTGTSGFF
many	TRBV15	TRBJ2-7	TRBD2	TGTGCCACCAGCAGAGATGGGACTAGCGGGAGTGGGGGGCCCTACGAGCAGTACTTC	CATSRDGTSGSGGPYEQYF
few	TRBV5-1	TRBJ2-7	-	TGCGCCAGCAGCTTGACGAGTACAGGGACCGGGCAGTACTTC	CASSLTSTGTGQYF
-	TRBV4-2	TRBJ2-7	TRBD1	TGTGCCAGCAGCCAAGATAACAGGGGCTACGAGCAGTACTTC	CASSQDNRGYEQYF
many	TRBV4-3	TRBJ1-1	-	TGCGCCAGCAGCCAAGATCTCCGACGGGTGAACACTGAAGCTTTCTTT	CASSQDLRRVNTEAFF
few	TRBV20-1	TRBJ2-1	-	TGCAGTGCTTATAGCATCAATGAGCAGTTCTTC	CSAYSINEQFF
-	TRBV7-2	TRBJ1-2	-	TGTGCCAGCAGCTTATCCACAGGGTTCGTGGGCTACACCTTC	CASSLSTGFVGYTF
many	TRBV20-1	TRBJ2-5	-	TGCAGTGCTAGACCCCAAGAGACCCAGTACTTC	CSARPQETQYF
many	TRBV12-3/TRBV12-4	TRBJ1-2	-	TGTGCCAGCAGCTCTCGGGGCAGGGGCAACTATGGCTACACCTTC	CASSSRGRGNYGYTF
-	TRBV9	TRBJ1-2	-	TGTGCCAGCAGCGACGGGATCGCTCATGATGGCTACACCTTC	CASSDGIAHDGYTF
-	TRBV12-3/TRBV12-4	TRBJ2-7	-	TGTGCCAGCAGTTTAGGGGCCAGGGAGGACGAGCAGTACTTC	CASSLGAREDEQYF
many	TRBV7-9	TRBJ2-7	TRBD1	TGTGCCAGCAGCGCCTCCGGGACAGGGGCCTACGAGCAGTACTTC	CASSASGTGAYEQYF
-	TRBV11-2	TRBJ2-1	-	TGTGCCAGCAGCTGGGGGATAGCGATCAACAATGAGCAGTTCTTC	CASSWGIAINNEQFF
many	TRBV12-3/TRBV12-4	TRBJ2-1	TRBD2	TGTGCCAGCAGTTTACTAGCGGGAGGGAACAATGAGCAGTTCTTC	CASSLLAGGNNEQFF
-	TRBV24-1	TRBJ2-2	TRBD1	TGTGCCACCAGCCCCCCCGGGACAGCCAACACCGGGGAGCTGTTTTTT	CATSPPGTANTGELFF
many	TRBV28	TRBJ1-1	TRBD1	TGTGCCAGCAGGAACCGGGACAGGGGGTGGGTGAACACTGAAGCTTTCTTT	CASRNRDRGWVNTEAFF
once	TRBV9	TRBJ2-3	-	TGTGCCAGCAGCGTTCTCCTTACTGGCACAGATACGCAGTATTTT	CASSVLLTGTDTQYF
many	TRBV7-6	TRBJ2-7	TRBD1	TGTGCCAGCAGCTTAGACAGGGGACCTCCCTACGAGCAGTACTTC	CASSLDRGPPYEQYF
many	TRBV5-1	TRBJ1-1	-	TGCGCCAGCAGCTTCATCCCCAGGGGGAACACTGAAGCTTTCTTT	CASSFIPRGNTEAFF
many	TRBV20-1	TRBJ1-5	-	TGCAGTGCTCAAAACAGGTATAGCAATCAGCCCCAGCATTTT	CSAQNRYSNQPQHF
few	TRBV20-1	TRBJ1-2	-	TGCAGGCTGGGAAGCTATGGCTACACCTTC	CRLGSYGYTF
few	TRBV5-1	TRBJ2-5	-	TGCGCCAGCAGCCCCATGGCGGCAGACCAAGAGACCCAGTACTTC	CASSPMAADQETQYF
few	TRBV5-1	TRBJ1-4	-	TGCGCCAGCAGCTTGGGAACTGGGTATAATGAAAAACTGTTTTTT	CASSLGTGYNEKLFF
-	TRBV20-1	TRBJ2-7	TRBD1	TGCAGTGCCGGTACAGGGGTTATACCCTACGAGCAGTACTTC	CSAGTGVIPYEQYF
-	TRBV20-1	TRBJ2-5	-	TGCAGTGCTAGCCTAGCGAGGGAGACCCAGTACTTC	CSASLARETQYF
many	TRBV20-1	TRBJ2-3	-	TGCAGTGCTAGAGCAGATACGCAGTATTTT	CSARADTQYF
-	TRBV7-2	TRBJ2-5	TRBD2	TGTGCCAGCAGCTTAGCGTGGCTAGCGGGGCAAGAGACCCAGTACTTC	CASSLAWLAGQETQYF
-	TRBV6-2/TRBV6-3	TRBJ2-7	TRBD1	TGTGCCAGCAGTTATGGGACAGGTAGAGGCGGCGAGCAGTACTTC	CASSYGTGRGGEQYF
many	TRBV29-1	TRBJ1-1	-	TGCAGCGTTTTCGGGCCGAGAGCTTTCTTT	CSVFGPRAFF
-	TRBV7-2	TRBJ2-5	TRBD1	TGTGCCAGCAGTTACCACGGGACAGTCTTACCCGCCCAGTACTTC	CASSYHGTVLPAQYF
few	TRBV6-2/TRBV6-3	TRBJ1-5	-	TGTGCCAGCACTCCATGGCAGTCCCATACCAATCAGCCCCAGCATTTT	CASTPWQSHTNQPQHF
few	TRBV20-1	TRBJ2-3	-	TGCAGTGCTAGAGTTGGGGGGGGGCCGACAGATACGCAGTATTTT	CSARVGGGPTDTQYF
many	TRBV6-1	TRBJ1-2	-	TGTGCCAGCACCTCCCGCGGCAGAGCTAACTATGGCTACACCTTC	CASTSRGRANYGYTF
few	TRBV6-1	TRBJ1-4	-	TGTGCCAGCAGTGAGCGAGGGTCTATGGATGAAAAACTGTTTTTT	CASSERGSMDEKLFF
-	TRBV12-3/TRBV12-4	TRBJ2-2	-	TGTGCCAGCAGTTTAGCAGGGCGGGTCACCGGGGAGCTGTTTTTT	CASSLAGRVTGELFF
-	TRBV2	TRBJ1-5	-	TGTGCCAGCAGCCGGGACTACAATCAGCCCCAGCATTTT	CASSRDYNQPQHF